Listed here are 20 T cell receptor beta chains from one sample, sequenced in a study of T cells after yellow fever vaccination. One entry per CDR3 protein results from TCRdb running MiXCR on the 5' RACE reads. Here the sample spans around 300,000 distinct CDR3 sequences, about 4.5% being singletons. Specimen: PBMCs, collected 15 days after the yellow fever booster vaccination. All receptors derive from a man between 18 and 29 years old who received the YFV17D yellow fever vaccine.

CDR3 in DNA: TGTGCCAGCAGCGGAGATTCGGAGGGCTACACCTTC. As protein: CASSGDSEGYTF. J is TRBJ1-2 and V is TRBV6-5; no clear D gene. The CDR3 has 12 amino acids. V lost 6 bases, J lost 8 bases, and 13 bases lay in between. Germline-derived CDR1 and CDR2 are MNHEY and SVGAGI.

This clonotype occurred many times. This chain links TRBV5-1 with TRBJ2-1; D tentatively fits TRBD1 or TRBD2 (5 bases each). The CDR3 spans 15 residues. V shed 7 bases and J shed 0 bases, with 14 bases lying between them. Looked up from germline, CDR1 is SGHRS and CDR2 is YFSETQ. The CDR3 is CASRDVASSYNEQFF. The CDR3, as DNA: TGCGCCAGCCGGGACGTGGCTAGCTCCTACAATGAGCAGTTCTTC.

V usage is TRBV7-9 and J usage is TRBJ1-6, with 8 bases matching TRBD1. The CDR3 runs 18 residues. CDR1 is SEHNR, CDR2 FQNEAQ, per germline (reference sequence). The ends lost 5 bases at V and 0 bases at J; junction bases unmatched: 9. The CDR3 DNA reads TGTGCCAGCAGCAAACCAACAGGGGGGAGCTCCTATAATTCACCCCTCCACTTT. It specifies CASSKPTGGSSYNSPLHF.

This clonotype was counted at least ten times. J is TRBJ2-1 and V is TRBV9; 8 bases map to TRBD2. Germline-derived CDR1 and CDR2 are SGDLS and YYNGEE. The V and J ends lost 0 bases and 4 bases, in that order; junction bases with no gene match: 6. This CDR3 is built from 16 residues. The CDR3 DNA is TGTGCCAGCAGCGTAGTTAGCGGGGATTCTTACAATGAGCAGTTCTTC. It yields the protein CASSVVSGDSYNEQFF. The variable domain in full, completed from reference TRBV9 and TRBJ2-1, reads DSGVTQTPKHLITATGQRVTLRCSPRSGDLSVYWYQQSLDQGLQFLIQYYNGEERAKGNILERFSAQQFPDLHSELNLSSLELGDSALYFCASSVVSGDSYNEQFFGPGTRLTVL.

This clonotype has at least ten counts. The chain carries TRBV7-9 and TRBJ2-1; 7 nucleotides agree with TRBD2. The trim removed 5 bases at V and 4 bases at J, leaving 14 bases unmatched. This CDR3 is built from 17 residues. Germline CDR1 reads SEHNR; CDR2 reads FQNEAQ (reference sequence). CDR3 residues: CASSPTGGAGPYNEQFF. Here the CDR3 DNA reads TGTGCCAGCAGCCCCACGGGGGGAGCGGGGCCTTACAATGAGCAGTTCTTC.

This clonotype was counted only a few times. The gene calls are TRBV7-2 and TRBJ1-5; tentatively, D is TRBD1 (6 bases). Germline CDR1 and CDR2: SGHTA and FQGNSA. V dropped 4 bases and J dropped 3 bases, with 13 bases sitting between them. The CDR3 runs to 15 residues. CDR3 protein: CASSSDTGINQPQHF. The CDR3 DNA reads as TGTGCCAGCAGCTCAGATACAGGGATCAATCAGCCCCAGCATTTT.

The V and J genes are TRBV5-1 and TRBJ2-7; 7 nucleotides line up with TRBD1. The CDR3 is 14 amino acids. The V and J ends lost 4 bases and 2 bases, in that order; junction bases with no gene match: 6. Germline V lookup: CDR1 SGHRS, CDR2 YFSETQ. CDR3 nucleotide sequence: TGCGCCAGCAGCGGAGTTGACAGGGCCTACGAGCAGTACTTC. The encoded protein is CASSGVDRAYEQYF.

Ten or more counts support this clonotype. This chain uses TRBV10-3 with TRBJ2-2; 11 bases agree with TRBD2. J gave up 6 bases and V 6 bases, and 3 bases lay outside the gene matches. There are 14 residues in the CDR3. CDR1 and CDR2 from the germline V gene are ENHRY and SYGVKD. This CDR3 reads CAIRPGLAAGELFF. The CDR3 region has the DNA TGTGCCATCAGGCCGGGACTAGCGGCCGGGGAGCTGTTTTTT.

This clonotype was counted many times. CDR3 region: CASSHSRDRRDSPLHF. The DNA for the CDR3 is TGTGCCAGCAGTCACTCGCGGGACAGAAGGGATTCACCCCTCCACTTT. The rearrangement joins TRBV27 to TRBJ1-6; 7 bases are a match to TRBD1. V was clipped by 5 bases and J by 8 bases; unmatched bases: 12. The CDR3 extends over 16 amino acids. The germline V gene has CDR1 MNHEY and CDR2 SMNVEV (reference sequence).

This clonotype was counted at least ten times. CDR3 bases: TGTGCCAGCAGCGTAGGGGCAGCACACTCTGGGGCCAACGTCCTGACTTTC. This gives the protein CASSVGAAHSGANVLTF. This chain joins TRBV9 and TRBJ2-6, with D unresolved. V was pared by 0 bases and J by 0 bases, with 10 bases between. The germline gives CDR1 SGDLS, CDR2 YYNGEE. There are 17 residues in the CDR3.

Only a few counts were recorded for this clonotype. The chain joins TRBV7-9 to TRBJ2-3; 8 positions agree with TRBD1. There are 17 residues in the CDR3. Trimming took 5 bases from V and 4 from J; bases not matched to a gene: 14. Germline V lookup: CDR1 SEHNR, CDR2 FQNEAQ (reference sequence). Written as DNA, the CDR3 is TGTGCCAGCAGCGTGAGAGACAGGGGTGACTATGCAGATACGCAGTATTTT. Amino acids: CASSVRDRGDYADTQYF.

This clonotype was counted between two and nine times. CDR3 amino acids: CASSLDGAGYTF. CDR3 sequence (DNA): TGTGCCAGCAGTTTGGATGGGGCTGGCTACACCTTC. V is TRBV12-3 or TRBV12-4 and J is TRBJ1-2; a weak D match, TRBD1 (5 bases). Between the trimmed V and J ends, which lost 3 bases and 7 bases, there was a span of 9 bases. CDR3 length: 12 amino acids.

Only a few counts were recorded for this clonotype. The chain carries TRBV7-9 and TRBJ2-3; 7 bases agree with TRBD1. V lost 0 bases, J lost 4 bases, and 7 bases stayed unmatched. Germline V gene sequence: CDR1 SEHNR, CDR2 FQNEAQ (reference sequence). This CDR3 region has 16 residues. The CDR3 is CASSLALTGPPDTQYF. Here the CDR3 DNA reads TGTGCCAGCAGCTTAGCTCTGACAGGGCCCCCAGATACGCAGTATTTT.

This clonotype was seen at least ten times. The rearrangement links TRBV5-1 to TRBJ2-1; 10 bases agree with TRBD1. CDR1 and CDR2 (germline): SGHRS, YFSETQ. Germline trimming cut 4 bases from V and 8 bases from J; bases unmatched to any gene: 6. This CDR3 is built from 14 residues. Here the CDR3 reads CASSPGTGVDEQFF. CDR3 nucleotides: TGCGCCAGCAGCCCCGGGACAGGGGTTGATGAGCAGTTCTTC.

This clonotype turned up a few times. V and J are TRBV7-2 and TRBJ2-7; no clear D gene. Trimming pared 4 bases from V and 3 bases from J, leaving 10 bases between. Germline CDR1 SGHTA, CDR2 FQGNSA. CDR3 length: 13 residues. The CDR3 DNA reads TGTGCCAGCAGCTCAAGGCCTGGCTACGAGCAGTACGTC. Translating gives CASSSRPGYEQYV.

This clonotype was recorded many times. V gene TRBV9 combines with J gene TRBJ2-1; 12 positions match TRBD2. V lost 3 bases and J lost 8; bases outside the gene matches: 12. Germline values: CDR1 SGDLS, CDR2 YYNGEE. This CDR3 comprises 17 residues. The CDR3 sequence is CASSGTSGEQGLDEQFF. Here the CDR3 DNA reads TGTGCCAGCAGCGGGACTAGCGGGGAACAAGGCCTTGATGAGCAGTTCTTC.

This rearrangement joins TRBV23-1 to TRBJ2-2; 10 nucleotides match TRBD1. TRBV23-1 is filed as an ORF, its function uncertain. J lost 8 bases, V lost 0 bases, and 12 bases had no gene match. The CDR3 has 18 amino acids. The CDR3: CASSQSGPGTGDSGELFF. CDR3 in DNA: TGCGCCAGCAGTCAATCGGGACCCGGGACAGGGGATTCAGGGGAGCTGTTTTTT.

This clonotype was seen repeatedly, ten times or more. The chain joins TRBV5-1 to TRBJ2-1; D not resolved. Germline V gene sequence: CDR1 SGHRS, CDR2 YFSETQ. V lost 1 base, J lost 9 bases, and 11 bases lay in between. The CDR3 extends over 13 amino acids. CDR3 in DNA: TGCGCCAGCAGCTTGATTAGTGTAAGTGAGCAGTTCTTC. This sequence encodes CASSLISVSEQFF.

This clonotype was picked up many times. The chain is built from TRBV10-3 and TRBJ1-2; weak D call: TRBD1 (5 bases). The germline V gene has CDR1 ENHRY and CDR2 SYGVKD. The CDR3 totals 16 residues. V gave up 1 base and J gave up 0 bases, with 12 bases separating them. The CDR3 spells CAISEYRDGANYGYTF. In nucleotides, the CDR3 is TGTGCCATCAGTGAGTACCGGGACGGAGCTAACTATGGCTACACCTTC.

This clonotype has only a few counts. The genes are TRBV5-1 and TRBJ1-2; 7 bases match TRBD1. Germline V lookup: CDR1 SGHRS, CDR2 YFSETQ. The CDR3 totals 12 residues. The V segment lost 2 bases and the J segment 6 bases; nucleotides outside the gene matches: 1. The CDR3 loop reads CASSLDRDGYTF. CDR3 DNA sequence: TGCGCCAGCAGCTTAGACAGGGATGGCTACACCTTC.